These 26 T cell receptor beta chains were sequenced from one sample in a study of shared clonotypes between healthy human individuals (dated by TCRdb to about 2020). Libraries were built with the immunoSEQ multiplex PCR assay. Held by TCRdb, this immuneACCESS table contains in-frame sequences only and omits some clones. Under half of the omission traces to an unresolved V gene where checked; the cause of the rest is unknown. Here the sample has some 2,500,000 clones; less than 95% occur a single time. Of the sample, 0.37% falls within the top ten clones. Sequencing was carried out using naive CD4+ T cells from PBMCs. Read against the paper, the sample's cell subset or site label means: CD45RA+ positively selected. Source of these receptors: a man aged 18 to 35 in good health. Some clones in this sample may be carry-over from other donors' samples.

This chain links TRBV10-1 with TRBJ2-1; 7 nucleotides match TRBD2. J was trimmed by 2 bases and V by 2 bases; bases with no gene match: 0. Germline loops: CDR1 WNHNN, CDR2 SYGVQD (reference sequence). This CDR3 comprises 14 residues. CDR3 coding DNA: TGCGCCAGCAGTGAGGGGGGGGCCTACAATGAGCAGTTCTTC. It translates to CASSEGGAYNEQFF.

The V call is TRBV2, the J call TRBJ2-7; 10 bases match TRBD2. V lost 6 bases, J lost 7 bases, and 12 bases stayed unmatched. The CDR3 length is 15 residues. The germline V gene has CDR1 SNHLY and CDR2 FYNNEI. CDR3 amino acids: CASRDGTSEGTEQYF. The CDR3 DNA is TGTGCCAGCAGAGACGGGACTAGCGAAGGAACGGAGCAGTACTTC.

The rearrangement uses TRBV7-2 and TRBJ2-6; D call uncertain. Germline V CDR1 and CDR2: SGHTA, FQGNSA. There are 14 residues in the CDR3. Trimming shortened V by 4 bases and J by 3 bases, and 7 bases separated the two germline ends. The CDR3 here is CASSSPGGANVLTF. CDR3 in DNA: TGTGCCAGCAGCTCACCGGGTGGGGCCAACGTCCTGACTTTC.

This chain uses TRBV5-4 with TRBJ2-7; perhaps TRBD2 as D (6 bases). Germline CDR1 reads SGHNT; CDR2 reads YYREEE (reference sequence). This CDR3 has 16 amino acids. Trimming left V 0 bases short and J 2 bases short, with 15 bases between. The CDR3 sequence is CASSLAYGGTPYEQYF. The DNA of the CDR3 is TGTGCCAGCAGCTTGGCCTACGGGGGAACCCCCTACGAGCAGTACTTC.

The rearrangement joins TRBV19 to TRBJ1-1, with no clear D. This CDR3 is built from 11 residues. From germline, CDR1 is LNHDA and CDR2 SQIVND (reference sequence). V lost 6 bases, J lost 7 bases, and 9 bases lay in between. CDR3 region: CASRGNVEAFF. CDR3 in DNA: TGTGCCAGTAGGGGGAATGTTGAAGCTTTCTTT. Full variable domain (remainder filled in from reference TRBV19 and TRBJ1-1): DGGITQSPKYLFRKEGQNVTLSCEQNLNHDAMYWYRQDPGQGLRLIYYSQIVNDFQKGDIAEGYSVSREKKESFPLTVTSAQKNPTAFYLCASRGNVEAFFGQGTRLTVV.

In this sample, this clone turned up a few times. This specimen includes other DNA sequences encoding the same CDR3. The chain links TRBV5-1 to TRBJ1-5, with D uncertain. Germline V gene sequence: CDR1 SGHRS, CDR2 YFSETQ. V dropped 4 bases and J dropped 5 bases, with 10 bases sitting between them. The CDR3 extends over 13 amino acids. The DNA for the CDR3 is TGCGCCAGCAGCATCGGGCCCGATCAGCCCCAGCATTTT. Translated, it gives CASSIGPDQPQHF. The full variable domain, its missing parts supplied by reference TRBV5-1 and TRBJ1-5, is KAGVTQTPRYLIKTRGQQVTLSCSPISGHRSVSWYQQTPGQGLQFLFEYFSETQRNKGNFPGRFSGRQFSNSRSEMNVSTLELGDSALYLCASSIGPDQPQHFGDGTRLSIL.

This chain connects TRBV5-1 to TRBJ1-1; maybe TRBD1 (5 bases). The V end was cut by 4 bases, the J end by 1 base, with 14 bases between. This CDR3 is 15 amino acids long. The germline V gene encodes CDR1 SGHRS and CDR2 YFSETQ. The CDR3 here is CASSPLGVPNTEAFF. The CDR3 region has the DNA TGCGCCAGCAGCCCGCTGGGGGTTCCGAACACTGAAGCTTTCTTT.

V and J are TRBV5-6 and TRBJ2-7; D gene unclear. Trimming left V 6 bases short and J 0 bases short, with 16 bases between. Germline CDR1 is SGHDT and CDR2 is YYEEEE. This CDR3 spans 15 amino acids. The CDR3 DNA reads TGTGCCAGCACCCCATACCTCGGGCCCTCCTACGAGCAGTACTTC. It is translated as CASTPYLGPSYEQYF. Full variable domain (remainder filled in from reference TRBV5-6 and TRBJ2-7): DAGVTQSPTHLIKTRGQQVTLRCSPKSGHDTVSWYQQALGQGPQFIFQYYEEEERQRGNFPDRFSGHQFPNYSSELNVNALLLGDSALYLCASTPYLGPSYEQYFGPGTRLTVT.

The chain carries TRBV28 and TRBJ2-7; 9 nucleotides agree with TRBD2. There are 17 residues in the CDR3. Germline V gene data show CDR1 as MDHEN and CDR2 as SYDVKM. With 7 bases clipped from V and 6 bases from J, the junction kept 19 bases outside the gene matches. The CDR3 protein is CASIEAGGPVEFGEQYF. CDR3 nucleotides: TGTGCCAGCATAGAGGCGGGAGGGCCGGTAGAGTTCGGCGAGCAGTACTTC. Based on the CDR3 plus reference TRBV28 and TRBJ2-7, the full variable domain is DVKVTQSSRYLVKRTGEKVFLECVQDMDHENMFWYRQDPGLGLRLIYFSYDVKMKEKGDIPEGYSVSREKKERFSLILESASTNQTSMYLCASIEAGGPVEFGEQYFGPGTRLTVT.

The rearrangement joins TRBV30 to TRBJ1-6, with TRBD1 identical over 7 bases. The CDR3 is 15 amino acids. J gave up 6 bases and V 5 bases, and 10 bases lay outside the gene matches. Germline V gene data show CDR1 as GTSNPN and CDR2 as SVGIG (reference sequence). The CDR3 DNA sequence: TGTGCCTGGGGGTCGACGGGGACAGCTAATTCACCCCTCCACTTT. Amino acids: CAWGSTGTANSPLHF.

This chain connects TRBV2 to TRBJ2-7; D could derive from TRBD1 or TRBD2 (5 bases each). The CDR3 extends over 14 amino acids. V lost 7 bases to trimming and J lost 0 bases, with 13 bases between them. In germline, CDR1 is SNHLY, CDR2 FYNNEI. The CDR3 is CASTGRQSSYEQYF. In DNA form, the CDR3 reads TGTGCCAGCACGGGAAGACAGAGCTCCTACGAGCAGTACTTC.

This chain links TRBV28 with TRBJ1-4, with no clear D. The CDR3 runs to 13 residues. Germline-derived CDR1 and CDR2 are MDHEN and SYDVKM. Trimming took off 8 bases at V and 14 bases at J, with 21 bases between the two ends. CDR3: CASSVTTRPHLFF. CDR3 sequence (DNA): TGTGCCAGCTCCGTCACCACTCGGCCTCACCTGTTTTTT. The variable domain in full, completed from reference TRBV28 and TRBJ1-4, reads DVKVTQSSRYLVKRTGEKVFLECVQDMDHENMFWYRQDPGLGLRLIYFSYDVKMKEKGDIPEGYSVSREKKERFSLILESASTNQTSMYLCASSVTTRPHLFFGSGTQLSVL.

This clone was counted a few times. The chain uses TRBV6-1 and TRBJ1-2, with D perhaps TRBD1 (5 bases). CDR1 and CDR2 from the germline V gene are MNHNS and SASEGT. The V end was cut by 6 bases, the J end by 4 bases, with 15 bases between. CDR3 length: 14 residues. This CDR3 is CASRAGPGGYGYTF. The CDR3 DNA follows: TGTGCCAGCAGGGCGGGTCCTGGGGGCTATGGCTACACCTTC.

The chain uses TRBV7-3 and TRBJ1-4; D perhaps matches TRBD1 (5 bases). This CDR3 is built from 15 residues. Germline CDR1 SGHTA, CDR2 FQGTGA. V was pared by 2 bases and J by 2 bases, with 9 bases between. CDR3 loop: CASSLFGGTNEKLFF. DNA of the CDR3: TGTGCCAGCAGCTTATTTGGGGGGACTAATGAAAAACTGTTTTTT.

The chain has TRBV18 and TRBJ2-7; D uncertain. Germline V gives CDR1 KGHSH, CDR2 LQKENI. The CDR3 has 13 residues. Trimming shortened V by 3 bases and J by 2 bases, and 8 bases separated the two germline ends. The CDR3 DNA reads TGTGCCAGCTCACCTCAAAGCGCCTACGAGCAGTACTTC. Translated, it gives CASSPQSAYEQYF.

V is TRBV7-2 and J is TRBJ1-1, with 8 bases matching TRBD1. This CDR3 comprises 14 residues. Trimming removed 5 bases from V and 4 bases from J; junction bases left unmatched: 6. The germline V gene encodes CDR1 SGHTA and CDR2 FQGNSA. CDR3 amino acids: CASSPRDRGTEAFF. In DNA form, the CDR3 reads TGTGCCAGCAGCCCCCGCGACAGGGGCACTGAAGCTTTCTTT.

The chain recombines TRBV6-4 with TRBJ2-3; the D is unclear. Germline V gives CDR1 MRHNA, CDR2 SNTAGT. The CDR3 sequence is 18 residues long. V lost 3 bases to trimming and J lost 0 bases, with 19 bases between them. CDR3 sequence (DNA): TGTGCCAGCAGTGATTACGGTAAAACGGGCTTAAGCACAGATACGCAGTATTTT. This codes for CASSDYGKTGLSTDTQYF.

The V gene is TRBV27, the J gene TRBJ1-1; 8 nucleotides agree with TRBD1. From germline, CDR1 is MNHEY and CDR2 SMNVEV (reference sequence). This CDR3 has 15 amino acids. V was clipped by 5 bases and J by 0 bases; unmatched bases: 5. The CDR3 protein is CASSPQGGMNTEAFF. The CDR3 DNA sequence: TGTGCCAGCAGTCCACAGGGGGGGATGAACACTGAAGCTTTCTTT.

The genes are TRBV29-1 and TRBJ2-2, with 9 nucleotides matching TRBD2. The CDR3 totals 17 residues. Germline V gene lookup returns CDR1 SQVTM and CDR2 ANQGSEA. Losses at the gene ends were 1 base for V and 7 bases for J; bases not matched to a gene: 13. In nucleotides, the CDR3 is TGCAGCGTTGAAGGTTCCTTAGCGGGAGTAGGGAACGGGGAGCTGTTTTTT. Its translation: CSVEGSLAGVGNGELFF.

This sequence joins TRBV7-3 and TRBJ2-3; 8 nucleotides line up with TRBD2. V lost 5 bases to trimming and J lost 1 base; unmatched junction nucleotides: 8. The CDR3 extends over 16 amino acids. Germline V lookup: CDR1 SGHTA, CDR2 FQGTGA. The chain's CDR3 is CASSLELAVGTDTQYF. CDR3 coding DNA: TGTGCCAGCAGCCTTGAACTAGCGGTGGGCACAGATACGCAGTATTTT. Complete variable domain (other parts from reference TRBV7-3 and TRBJ2-3): GAGVSQTPSNKVTEKGKYVELRCDPISGHTALYWYRQSLGQGPEFLIYFQGTGAADDSGLPNDRFFAVRPEGSVSTLKIQRTERGDSAVYLCASSLELAVGTDTQYFGPGTRLTVL.

The gene calls are TRBV7-8 and TRBJ1-1; D call uncertain. Germline CDR1 SGHVS, CDR2 FQNEAQ. The CDR3 totals 16 residues. Trimming left V 0 bases short and J 4 bases short, with 15 bases between. The CDR3 nucleotides are TGTGCCAGCAGCTTAGCGCGTCTGGGTTGGGTCACTGAAGCTTTCTTT. Protein: CASSLARLGWVTEAFF.

The chain combines TRBV7-2 with TRBJ1-6; D perhaps matches TRBD1 (5 bases). The CDR3 has 15 residues. Germline CDR1 and CDR2: SGHTA and FQGNSA. V was clipped by 1 base and J by 10 bases, with 14 bases between them. DNA for the CDR3: TGTGCCAGCAGCTTAGGAACCGCAGGGAACTCACCCCTCCACTTT. The encoded protein is CASSLGTAGNSPLHF.

The V call is TRBV29-1, the J call TRBJ1-4; D gene unclear. CDR1 is SQVTM, CDR2 ANQGSEA, per germline. The ends were cut back, 6 bases at V and 3 bases at J, with 11 bases in the middle. The CDR3 is 13 residues long. CDR3 sequence: CSVLMGANEKLFF. As DNA, the CDR3 is TGCAGCGTCCTAATGGGCGCTAATGAAAAACTGTTTTTT.

This sequence joins TRBV19 and TRBJ2-2; 10 bases line up with TRBD1. V trimming: 3 bases; J trimming: 2 bases; junction bases outside the gene matches: 3. Per germline, CDR1 LNHDA and CDR2 SQIVND (reference sequence). The CDR3 is 16 amino acids. DNA for the CDR3: TGTGCCAGTAGTATGGGACAGGGGTTCAACACCGGGGAGCTGTTTTTT. Translation gives CASSMGQGFNTGELFF. The full variable domain, rest sourced from reference TRBV19 and TRBJ2-2, is DGGITQSPKYLFRKEGQNVTLSCEQNLNHDAMYWYRQDPGQGLRLIYYSQIVNDFQKGDIAEGYSVSREKKESFPLTVTSAQKNPTAFYLCASSMGQGFNTGELFFGEGSRLTVL.

The J gene is TRBJ2-5, the V gene TRBV25-1; D perhaps matches TRBD1 (6 bases). The germline V and J ends were trimmed by 3 bases and 3 bases, with 14 bases remaining between them. CDR1 and CDR2 from the germline V gene are MGHDK and SYGVNS. This CDR3 has 15 amino acids. The CDR3: CASSDNLRGKETQYF. DNA for the CDR3: TGTGCCAGCAGTGACAATCTGAGGGGGAAAGAGACCCAGTACTTC.

The chain recombines TRBV6-1 with TRBJ2-7; unclear D gene. CDR1 is MNHNS and CDR2 is SASEGT in the germline V gene. The V and J ends lost 5 bases and 1 base respectively, with 9 bases between them. This CDR3 has 13 amino acids. The CDR3 bases are TGTGCCAGCAGTCCCGGGCCTTCCTACGAGCAGTACTTC. Residues: CASSPGPSYEQYF.